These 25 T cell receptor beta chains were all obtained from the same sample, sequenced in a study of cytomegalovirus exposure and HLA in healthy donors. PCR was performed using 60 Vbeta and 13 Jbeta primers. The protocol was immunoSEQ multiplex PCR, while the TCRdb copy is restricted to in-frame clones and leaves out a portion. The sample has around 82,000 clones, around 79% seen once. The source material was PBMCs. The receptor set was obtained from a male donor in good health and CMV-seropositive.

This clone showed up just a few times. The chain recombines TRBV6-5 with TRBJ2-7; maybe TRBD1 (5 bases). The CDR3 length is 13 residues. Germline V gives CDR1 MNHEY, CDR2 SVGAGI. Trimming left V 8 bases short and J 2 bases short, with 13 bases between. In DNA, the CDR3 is TGTGCCAGCTGGCAGGACACCCCCTACGAGCAGTACTTC. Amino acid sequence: CASWQDTPYEQYF.

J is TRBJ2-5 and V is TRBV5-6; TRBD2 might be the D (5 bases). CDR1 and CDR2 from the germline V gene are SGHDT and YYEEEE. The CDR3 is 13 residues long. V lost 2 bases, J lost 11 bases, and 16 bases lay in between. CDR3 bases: TGTGCCAGCAGCTTCGGGCGGGTAGGAGAGCAGTACTTC. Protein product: CASSFGRVGEQYF.

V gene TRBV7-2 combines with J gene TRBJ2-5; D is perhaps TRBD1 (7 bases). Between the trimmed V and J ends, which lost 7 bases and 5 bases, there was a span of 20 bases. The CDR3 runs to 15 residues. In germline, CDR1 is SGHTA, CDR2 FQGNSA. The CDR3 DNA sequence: TGTGCCAGCACCGCTAGCGAAGGGGGCATGGAGACCCAGTACTTC. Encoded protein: CASTASEGGMETQYF.

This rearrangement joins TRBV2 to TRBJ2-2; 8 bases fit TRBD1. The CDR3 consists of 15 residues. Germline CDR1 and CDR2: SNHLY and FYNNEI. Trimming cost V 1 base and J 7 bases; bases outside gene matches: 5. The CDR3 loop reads CASSEVTGVSGELFF. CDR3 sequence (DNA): TGTGCCAGCAGTGAAGTGACAGGGGTTAGCGGGGAGCTGTTTTTT.

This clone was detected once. CDR3 amino acids: CASSWGGRGSHEQYF. The CDR3 bases are TGCGCCAGCAGCTGGGGGGGCAGGGGCAGCCACGAGCAGTACTTC. The chain links TRBV5-1 to TRBJ2-5, with D maybe TRBD2 (7 bases). The end of the DNA aligns better with TRBJ2-7, so the J call may be wrong. CDR1 SGHRS and CDR2 YFSETQ come from the germline V gene. The CDR3 contains 15 residues.

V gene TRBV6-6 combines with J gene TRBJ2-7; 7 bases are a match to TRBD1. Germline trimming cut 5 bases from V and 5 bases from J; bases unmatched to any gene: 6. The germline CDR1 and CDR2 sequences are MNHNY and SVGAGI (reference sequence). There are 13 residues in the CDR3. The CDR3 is CASSHRQGHEQYF. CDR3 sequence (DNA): TGTGCCAGCAGTCACCGACAGGGCCACGAGCAGTACTTC.

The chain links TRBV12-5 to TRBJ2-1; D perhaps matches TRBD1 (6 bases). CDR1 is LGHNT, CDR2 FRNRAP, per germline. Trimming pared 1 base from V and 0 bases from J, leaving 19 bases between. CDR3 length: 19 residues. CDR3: CASGLATMRQESSYNEQFF. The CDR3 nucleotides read TGTGCTAGTGGTTTGGCTACGATGAGACAGGAGAGCTCCTACAATGAGCAGTTCTTC.

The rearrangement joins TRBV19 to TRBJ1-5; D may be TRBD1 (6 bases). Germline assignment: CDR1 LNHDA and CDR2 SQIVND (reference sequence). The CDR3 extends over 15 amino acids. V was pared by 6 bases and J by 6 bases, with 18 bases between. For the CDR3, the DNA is TGTGCCAGTAGAATCAGGGGAGAGGGGTCTCAGCCCCAGCATTTT. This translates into CASRIRGEGSQPQHF.

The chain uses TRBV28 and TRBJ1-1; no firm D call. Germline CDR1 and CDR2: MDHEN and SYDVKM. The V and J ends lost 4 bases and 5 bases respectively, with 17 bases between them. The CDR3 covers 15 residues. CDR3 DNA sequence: TGTGCCAGCAGTTCCGGCGCGGGCGCGGAAACTGAAGCTTTCTTT. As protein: CASSSGAGAETEAFF. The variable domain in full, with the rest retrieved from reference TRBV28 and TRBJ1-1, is DVKVTQSSRYLVKRTGEKVFLECVQDMDHENMFWYRQDPGLGLRLIYFSYDVKMKEKGDIPEGYSVSREKKERFSLILESASTNQTSMYLCASSSGAGAETEAFFGQGTRLTVV.

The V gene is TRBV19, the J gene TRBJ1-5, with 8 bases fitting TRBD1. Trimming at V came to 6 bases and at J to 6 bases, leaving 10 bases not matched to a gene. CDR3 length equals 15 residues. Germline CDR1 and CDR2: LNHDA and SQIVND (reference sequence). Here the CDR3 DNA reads TGTGCCAGTAGGGATGACAGGGGTTACGCTCAGCCCCAGCATTTT. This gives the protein CASRDDRGYAQPQHF.

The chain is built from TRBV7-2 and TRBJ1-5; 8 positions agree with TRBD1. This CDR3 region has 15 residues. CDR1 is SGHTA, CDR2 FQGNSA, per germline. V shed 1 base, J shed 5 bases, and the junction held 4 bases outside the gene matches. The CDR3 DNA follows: TGTGCCAGCAGCTTAGTGGGCAGGGGGCATCAGCCCCAGCATTTT. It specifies CASSLVGRGHQPQHF.

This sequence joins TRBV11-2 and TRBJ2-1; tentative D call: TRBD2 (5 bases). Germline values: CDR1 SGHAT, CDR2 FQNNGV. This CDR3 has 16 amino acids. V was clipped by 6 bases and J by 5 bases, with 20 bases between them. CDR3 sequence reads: CASRPISGSWDNEQFF. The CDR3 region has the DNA TGTGCCAGCAGACCGATTAGTGGGAGCTGGGACAATGAGCAGTTCTTC.

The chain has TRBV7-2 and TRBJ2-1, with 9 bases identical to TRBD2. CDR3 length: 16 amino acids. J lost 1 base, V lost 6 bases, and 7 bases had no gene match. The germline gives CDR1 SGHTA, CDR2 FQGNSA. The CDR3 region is CASRLSGSGSYNEQFF. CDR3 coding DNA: TGTGCCAGCAGACTTAGCGGGAGTGGGTCCTACAATGAGCAGTTCTTC.

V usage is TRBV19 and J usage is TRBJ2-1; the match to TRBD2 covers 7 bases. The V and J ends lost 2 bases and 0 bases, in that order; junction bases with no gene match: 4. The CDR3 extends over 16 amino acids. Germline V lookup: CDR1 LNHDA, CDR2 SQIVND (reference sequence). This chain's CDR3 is CASSIISGLSYNEQFF. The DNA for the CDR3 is TGTGCCAGTAGTATAATTAGCGGGCTCTCCTACAATGAGCAGTTCTTC.

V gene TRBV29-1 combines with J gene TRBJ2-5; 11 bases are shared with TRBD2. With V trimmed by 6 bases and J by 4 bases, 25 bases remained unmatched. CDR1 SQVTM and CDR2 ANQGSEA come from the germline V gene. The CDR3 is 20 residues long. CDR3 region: CSVRTRPRLAGSQWGETQYF. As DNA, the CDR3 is TGCAGCGTCCGAACACGACCAAGACTAGCGGGGTCCCAGTGGGGAGAGACCCAGTACTTC.

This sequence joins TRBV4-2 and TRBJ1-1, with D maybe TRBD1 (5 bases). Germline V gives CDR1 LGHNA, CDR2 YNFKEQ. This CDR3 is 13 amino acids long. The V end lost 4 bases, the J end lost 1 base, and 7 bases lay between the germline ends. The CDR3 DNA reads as TGTGCCAGCAGCCCGACAGAGAACACTGAAGCTTTCTTT. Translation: CASSPTENTEAFF.

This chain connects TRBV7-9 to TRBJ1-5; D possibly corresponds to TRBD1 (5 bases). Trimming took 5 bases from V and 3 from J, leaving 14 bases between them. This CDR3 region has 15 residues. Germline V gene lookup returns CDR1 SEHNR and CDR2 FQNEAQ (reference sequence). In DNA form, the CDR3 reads TGTGCCAGCAGCCCGACTCAGGGCCCCAATCAGCCCCAGCATTTT. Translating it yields CASSPTQGPNQPQHF.

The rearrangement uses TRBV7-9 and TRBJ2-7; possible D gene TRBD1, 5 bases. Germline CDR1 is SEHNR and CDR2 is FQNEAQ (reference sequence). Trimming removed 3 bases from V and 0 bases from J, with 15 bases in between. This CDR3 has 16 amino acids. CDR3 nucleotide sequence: TGTGCCAGCAGCTTGGCCCTCAGGACAACCTCCTACGAGCAGTACTTC. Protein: CASSLALRTTSYEQYF.

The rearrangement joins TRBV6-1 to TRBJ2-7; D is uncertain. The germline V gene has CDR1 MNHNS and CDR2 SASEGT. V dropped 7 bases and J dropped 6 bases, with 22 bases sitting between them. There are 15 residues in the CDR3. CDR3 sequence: CASIALLAFTSEQYF. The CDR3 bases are TGTGCCAGCATCGCCCTCCTGGCATTCACCAGCGAGCAGTACTTC.

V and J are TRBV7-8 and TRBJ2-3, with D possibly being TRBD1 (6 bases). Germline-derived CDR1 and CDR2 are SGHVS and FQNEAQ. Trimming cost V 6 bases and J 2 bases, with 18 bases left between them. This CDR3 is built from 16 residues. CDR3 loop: CASRRPGQKITDTQYF. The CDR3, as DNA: TGTGCCAGCAGACGACCGGGACAAAAGATCACAGATACGCAGTATTTT.

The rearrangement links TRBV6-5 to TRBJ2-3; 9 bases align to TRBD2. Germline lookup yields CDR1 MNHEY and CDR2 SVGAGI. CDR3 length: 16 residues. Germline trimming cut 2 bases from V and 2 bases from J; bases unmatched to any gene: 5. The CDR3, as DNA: TGTGCCAGCAGTTACGTTAGCGGGAGTGTCACAGATACGCAGTATTTT. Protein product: CASSYVSGSVTDTQYF.

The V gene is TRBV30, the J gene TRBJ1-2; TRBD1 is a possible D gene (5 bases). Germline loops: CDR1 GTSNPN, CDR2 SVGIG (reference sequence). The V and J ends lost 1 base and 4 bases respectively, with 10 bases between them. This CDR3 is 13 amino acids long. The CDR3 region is CAWSGQGGYGYTF. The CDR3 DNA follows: TGTGCCTGGAGTGGCCAGGGTGGCTATGGCTACACCTTC.

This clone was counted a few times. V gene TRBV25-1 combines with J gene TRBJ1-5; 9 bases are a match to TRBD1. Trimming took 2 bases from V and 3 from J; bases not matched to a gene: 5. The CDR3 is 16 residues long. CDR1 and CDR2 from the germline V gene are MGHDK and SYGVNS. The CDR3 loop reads CASSEGDRAYNQPQHF. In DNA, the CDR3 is TGTGCCAGCAGTGAAGGGGACAGGGCCTACAATCAGCCCCAGCATTTT.

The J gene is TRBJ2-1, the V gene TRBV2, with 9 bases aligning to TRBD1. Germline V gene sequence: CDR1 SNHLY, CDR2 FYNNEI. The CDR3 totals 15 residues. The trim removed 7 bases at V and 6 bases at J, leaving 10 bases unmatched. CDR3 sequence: CASTRDREFGNEQFF. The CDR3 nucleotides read TGTGCCAGCACCAGGGACAGGGAGTTCGGCAATGAGCAGTTCTTC.

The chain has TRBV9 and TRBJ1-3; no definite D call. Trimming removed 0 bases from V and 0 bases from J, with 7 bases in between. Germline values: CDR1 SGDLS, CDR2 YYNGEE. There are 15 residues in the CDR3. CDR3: CASSVDTASGNTIYF. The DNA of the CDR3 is TGTGCCAGCAGCGTAGACACAGCCTCTGGAAACACCATATATTTT.